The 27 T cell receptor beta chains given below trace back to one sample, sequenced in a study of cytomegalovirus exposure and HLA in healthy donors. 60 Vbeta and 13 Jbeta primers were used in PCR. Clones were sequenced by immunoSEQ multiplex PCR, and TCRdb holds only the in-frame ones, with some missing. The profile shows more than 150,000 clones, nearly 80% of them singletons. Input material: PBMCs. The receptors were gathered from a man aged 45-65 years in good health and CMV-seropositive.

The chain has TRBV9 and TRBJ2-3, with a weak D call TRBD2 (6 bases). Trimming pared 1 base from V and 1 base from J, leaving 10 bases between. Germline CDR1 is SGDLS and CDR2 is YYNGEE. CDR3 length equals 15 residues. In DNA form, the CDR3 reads TGTGCCAGCAGCGTACTGGAGGGCGGCACAGATACGCAGTATTTT. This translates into CASSVLEGGTDTQYF.

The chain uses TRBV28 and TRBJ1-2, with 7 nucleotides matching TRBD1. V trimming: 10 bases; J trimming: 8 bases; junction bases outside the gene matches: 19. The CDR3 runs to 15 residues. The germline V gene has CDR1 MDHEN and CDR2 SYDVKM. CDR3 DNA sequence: TGTGCCATCAAAATAAGCCCAGGGGGTTCGGGGGGCTACACCTTC. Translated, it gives CAIKISPGGSGGYTF.

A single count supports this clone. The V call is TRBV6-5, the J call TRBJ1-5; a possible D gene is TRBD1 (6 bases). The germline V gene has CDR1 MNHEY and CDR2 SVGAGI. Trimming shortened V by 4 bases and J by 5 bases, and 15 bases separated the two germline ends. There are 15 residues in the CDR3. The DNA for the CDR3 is TGTGCCAGCAGTTCGGTACAGGGTGGCGATCAGCCCCAGCATTTT. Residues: CASSSVQGGDQPQHF.

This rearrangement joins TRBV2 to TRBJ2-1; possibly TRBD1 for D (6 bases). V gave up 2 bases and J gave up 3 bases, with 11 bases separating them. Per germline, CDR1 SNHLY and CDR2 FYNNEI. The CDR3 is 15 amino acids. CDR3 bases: TGTGCCAGCAGTGAAAAACAGGGAAGCTACAATGAGCAGTTCTTC. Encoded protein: CASSEKQGSYNEQFF.

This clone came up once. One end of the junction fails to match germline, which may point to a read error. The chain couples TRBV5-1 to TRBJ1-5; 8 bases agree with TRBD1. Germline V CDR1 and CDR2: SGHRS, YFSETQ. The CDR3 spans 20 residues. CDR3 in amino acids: CASRLAQGQVLLFSNQPQHF. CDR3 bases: TGCGCCAGCAGGTTGGCTCAGGGACAGGTGCTGTTGTTTAGCAATCAGCCCCAGCATTTT.

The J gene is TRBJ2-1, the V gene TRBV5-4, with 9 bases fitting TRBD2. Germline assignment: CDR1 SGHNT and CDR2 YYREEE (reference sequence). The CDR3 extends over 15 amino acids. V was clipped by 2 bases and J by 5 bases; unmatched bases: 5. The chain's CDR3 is CASSFSGGNNNEQFF. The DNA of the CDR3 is TGTGCCAGCAGCTTTAGCGGGGGAAACAACAATGAGCAGTTCTTC.

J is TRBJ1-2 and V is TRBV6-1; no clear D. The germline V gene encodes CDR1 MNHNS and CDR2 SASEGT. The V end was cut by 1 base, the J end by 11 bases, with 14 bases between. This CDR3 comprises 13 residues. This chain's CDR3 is CASSEVPDSSYTF. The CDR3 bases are TGTGCCAGCAGTGAAGTCCCTGATAGTAGTTACACCTTC.

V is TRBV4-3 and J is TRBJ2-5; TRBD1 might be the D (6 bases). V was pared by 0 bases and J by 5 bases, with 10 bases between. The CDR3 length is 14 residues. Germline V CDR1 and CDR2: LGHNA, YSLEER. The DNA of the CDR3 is TGCGCCAGCAGCCAAGAGGGGGCCGGCGAGACCCAGTACTTC. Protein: CASSQEGAGETQYF.

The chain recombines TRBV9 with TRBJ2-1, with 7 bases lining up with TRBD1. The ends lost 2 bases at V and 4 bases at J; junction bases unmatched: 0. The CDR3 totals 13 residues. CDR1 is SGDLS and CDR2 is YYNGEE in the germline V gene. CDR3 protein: CASSVTGYNEQFF. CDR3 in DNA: TGTGCCAGCAGCGTGACAGGGTACAATGAGCAGTTCTTC.

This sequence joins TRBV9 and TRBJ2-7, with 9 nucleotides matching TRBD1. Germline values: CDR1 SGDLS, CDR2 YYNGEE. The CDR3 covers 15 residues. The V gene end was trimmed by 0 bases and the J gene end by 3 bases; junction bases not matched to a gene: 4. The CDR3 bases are TGTGCCAGCAGCGTAGGTATGGACAGGGGCTACGAGCAGTACTTC. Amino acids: CASSVGMDRGYEQYF. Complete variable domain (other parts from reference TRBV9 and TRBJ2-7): DSGVTQTPKHLITATGQRVTLRCSPRSGDLSVYWYQQSLDQGLQFLIQYYNGEERAKGNILERFSAQQFPDLHSELNLSSLELGDSALYFCASSVGMDRGYEQYFGPGTRLTVT.

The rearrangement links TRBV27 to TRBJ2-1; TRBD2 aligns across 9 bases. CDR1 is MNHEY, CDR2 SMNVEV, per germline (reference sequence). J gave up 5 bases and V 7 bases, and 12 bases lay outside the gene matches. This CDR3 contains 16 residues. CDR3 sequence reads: CASTPLQSGGNNEQFF. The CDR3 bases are TGTGCCAGCACTCCCCTACAAAGCGGGGGGAACAATGAGCAGTTCTTC.

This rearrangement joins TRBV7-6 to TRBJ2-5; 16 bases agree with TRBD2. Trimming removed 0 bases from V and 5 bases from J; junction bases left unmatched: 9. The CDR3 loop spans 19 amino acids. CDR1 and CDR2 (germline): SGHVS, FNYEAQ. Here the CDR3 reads CASSLAGGTSGGASETQYF. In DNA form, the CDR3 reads TGTGCCAGCAGCTTAGCGGGCGGGACTAGCGGGGGGGCTTCGGAGACCCAGTACTTC.

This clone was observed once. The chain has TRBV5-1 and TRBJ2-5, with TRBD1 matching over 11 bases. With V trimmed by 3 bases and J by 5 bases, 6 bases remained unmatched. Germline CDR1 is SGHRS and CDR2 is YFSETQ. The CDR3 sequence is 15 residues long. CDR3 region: CASSSAGTGGETQYF. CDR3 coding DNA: TGCGCCAGCAGCTCCGCCGGGACAGGGGGGGAGACCCAGTACTTC.

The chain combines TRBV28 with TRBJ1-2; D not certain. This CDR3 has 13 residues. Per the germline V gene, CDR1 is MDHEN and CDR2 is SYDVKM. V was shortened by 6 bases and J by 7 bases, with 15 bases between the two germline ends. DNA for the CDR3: TGTGCCAGCAGCCTCAAAGCAAGTCTTGGCTACACCTTC. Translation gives CASSLKASLGYTF.

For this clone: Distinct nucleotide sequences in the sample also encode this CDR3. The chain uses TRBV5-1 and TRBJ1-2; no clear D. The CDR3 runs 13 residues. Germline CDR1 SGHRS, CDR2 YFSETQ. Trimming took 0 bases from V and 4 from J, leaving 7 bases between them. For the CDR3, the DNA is TGCGCCAGCAGCTTGGACCCGGGCTATGGCTACACCTTC. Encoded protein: CASSLDPGYGYTF.

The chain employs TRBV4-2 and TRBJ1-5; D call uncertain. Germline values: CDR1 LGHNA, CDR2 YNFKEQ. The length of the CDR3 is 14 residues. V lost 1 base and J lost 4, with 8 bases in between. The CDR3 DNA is TGTGCCAGCAGCCAAGTGGCCGATAATCAGCCCCAGCATTTT. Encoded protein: CASSQVADNQPQHF.

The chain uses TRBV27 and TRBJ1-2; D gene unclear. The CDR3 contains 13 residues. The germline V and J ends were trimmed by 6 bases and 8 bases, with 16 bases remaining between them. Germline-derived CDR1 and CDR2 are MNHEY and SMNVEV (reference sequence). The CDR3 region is CASSLGSSWGYTF. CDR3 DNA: TGTGCCAGCAGCCTCGGGAGCTCCTGGGGCTACACCTTC.

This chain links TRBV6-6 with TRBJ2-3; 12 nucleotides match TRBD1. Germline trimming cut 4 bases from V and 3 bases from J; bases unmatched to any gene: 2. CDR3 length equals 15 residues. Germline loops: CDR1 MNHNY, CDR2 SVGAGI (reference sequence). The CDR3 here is CASSSGQGATDTQYF. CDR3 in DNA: TGTGCCAGCAGTTCGGGACAGGGGGCGACAGATACGCAGTATTTT.

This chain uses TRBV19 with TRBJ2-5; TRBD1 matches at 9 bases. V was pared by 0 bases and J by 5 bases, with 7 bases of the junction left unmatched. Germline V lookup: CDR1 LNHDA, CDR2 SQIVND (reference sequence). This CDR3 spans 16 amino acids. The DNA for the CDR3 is TGTGCCAGTAGTATAGACCGGACAGGGGCGGGGGAGACCCAGTACTTC. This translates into CASSIDRTGAGETQYF.

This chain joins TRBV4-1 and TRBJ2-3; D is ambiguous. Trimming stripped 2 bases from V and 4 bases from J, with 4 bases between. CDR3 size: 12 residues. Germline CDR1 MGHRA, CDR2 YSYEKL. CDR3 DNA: TGCGCCAGCAGCCAAATAGCAGATACGCAGTATTTT. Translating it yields CASSQIADTQYF.

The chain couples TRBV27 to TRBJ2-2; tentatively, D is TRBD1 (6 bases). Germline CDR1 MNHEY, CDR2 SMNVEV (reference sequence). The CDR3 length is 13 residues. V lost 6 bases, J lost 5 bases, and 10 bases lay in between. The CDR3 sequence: CASRLQGTGELFF. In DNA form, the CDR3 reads TGTGCCAGCAGGTTACAGGGAACCGGGGAGCTGTTTTTT.

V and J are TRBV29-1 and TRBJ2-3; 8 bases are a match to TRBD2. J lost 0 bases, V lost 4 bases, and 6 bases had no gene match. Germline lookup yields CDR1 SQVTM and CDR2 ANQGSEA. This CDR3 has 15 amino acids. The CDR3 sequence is CSVARGGTSTDTQYF. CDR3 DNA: TGCAGCGTTGCTCGGGGGGGAACTAGCACAGATACGCAGTATTTT.

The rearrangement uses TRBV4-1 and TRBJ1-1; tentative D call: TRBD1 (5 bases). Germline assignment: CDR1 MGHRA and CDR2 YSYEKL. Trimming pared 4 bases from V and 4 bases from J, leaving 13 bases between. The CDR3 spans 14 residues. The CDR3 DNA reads TGCGCCAGCAGCCCCCGGGGGGGGATCACTGAAGCTTTCTTT. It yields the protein CASSPRGGITEAFF.

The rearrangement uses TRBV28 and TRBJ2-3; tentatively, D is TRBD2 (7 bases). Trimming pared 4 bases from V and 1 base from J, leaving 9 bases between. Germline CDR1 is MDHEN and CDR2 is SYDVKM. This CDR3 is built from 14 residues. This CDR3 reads CASSSGGRTDTQYF. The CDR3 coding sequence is TGTGCCAGCAGTTCGGGGGGCCGCACAGATACGCAGTATTTT.

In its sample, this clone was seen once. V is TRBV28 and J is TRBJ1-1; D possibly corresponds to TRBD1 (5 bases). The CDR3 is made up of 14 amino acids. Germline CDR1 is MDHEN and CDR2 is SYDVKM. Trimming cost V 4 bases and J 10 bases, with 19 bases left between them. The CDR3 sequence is CASSSAAGFFGAFF. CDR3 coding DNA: TGTGCCAGCAGTTCTGCCGCAGGGTTTTTCGGAGCTTTCTTT.

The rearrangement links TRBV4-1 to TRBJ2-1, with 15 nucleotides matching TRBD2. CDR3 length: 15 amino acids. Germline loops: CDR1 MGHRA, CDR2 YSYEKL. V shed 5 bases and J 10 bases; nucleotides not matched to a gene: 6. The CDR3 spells CASSSVGLAGGEQFF. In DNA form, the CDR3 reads TGCGCCAGCAGCAGCGTGGGACTAGCGGGGGGCGAGCAGTTCTTC.

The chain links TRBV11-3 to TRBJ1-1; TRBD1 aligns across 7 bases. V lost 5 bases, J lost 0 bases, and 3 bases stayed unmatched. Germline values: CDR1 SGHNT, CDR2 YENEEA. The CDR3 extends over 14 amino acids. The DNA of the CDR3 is TGTGCCAGCAGCCCAGGGGGGATGAACACTGAAGCTTTCTTT. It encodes CASSPGGMNTEAFF.